Included here is one T cell receptor (beta chain) sequence, with context. Its target is not known. From the reads, TCRdb called clonotypes with MiXCR, one entry per CDR3 protein. The repertoire holds about 680,000 distinct CDR3 sequences, with approximately 24% as singletons. This entry comes from a study of T cell repertoires in cytomegalovirus infection. Study-level background: Public TCR beta signatures provided an indication of both CMV infection and a matching HLA type. Study-wide results and caveats: Accumulated public TCR beta family frequency recognized individuals carrying CMV together with the relevant HLA.

Germline-derived CDR1 and CDR2 are MNHEY and SVGEGT. This CDR3 has 12 residues. Trimming left V 1 base short and J 5 bases short, with 5 bases between. V usage is TRBV6-2 or TRBV6-3 and J usage is TRBJ1-1; no reliable D call. Material: CD8+ T cells from PBMCs. This TCR was sampled from a human donor in good health (CMV status not recorded). Some clones in this sample may be carry-over from other donors' samples. CDR3 sequence (DNA): TGTGCCAGCAGTTACTGGTCGACTGAAGCTTTCTTT. This encodes CASSYWSTEAFF.